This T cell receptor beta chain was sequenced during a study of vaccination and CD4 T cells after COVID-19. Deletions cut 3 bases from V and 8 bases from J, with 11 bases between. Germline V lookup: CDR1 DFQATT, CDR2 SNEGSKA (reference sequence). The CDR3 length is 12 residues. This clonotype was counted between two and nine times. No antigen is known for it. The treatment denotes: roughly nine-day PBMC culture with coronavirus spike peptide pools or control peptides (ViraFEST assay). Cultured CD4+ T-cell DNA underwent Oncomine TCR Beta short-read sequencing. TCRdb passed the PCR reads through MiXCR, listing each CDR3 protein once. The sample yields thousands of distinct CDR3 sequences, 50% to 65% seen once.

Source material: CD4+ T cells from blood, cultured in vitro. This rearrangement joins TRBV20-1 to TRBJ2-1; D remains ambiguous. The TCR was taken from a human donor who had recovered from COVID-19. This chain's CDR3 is CSARDDGDEQFF. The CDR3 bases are TGCAGTGCTAGGGACGACGGAGATGAGCAGTTCTTC.